This T cell receptor beta chain was recovered during a study of blood T cell repertoires in COVID-19. V shed 5 bases and J 7 bases; nucleotides not matched to a gene: 11. The germline CDR1 and CDR2 sequences are SEHNR and FQNEAQ (reference sequence). The CDR3 has 16 residues. TCRdb's copy holds only in-frame clones and misses some; the assay was immunoSEQ multiplex PCR. Altogether roughly 100,000 clones are present, 84% being singletons, with the ten largest covering 10% to 15%. The V gene is TRBV7-9, the J gene TRBJ1-6; 7 bases fit TRBD1. The clonotype was recovered from a human donor in a cohort sampled during active or convalescent COVID-19. The sample comprised peripheral blood. The CDR3 spells CASSPDRVKSNSPLHF. CDR3 coding DNA: TGTGCCAGCAGCCCAGACAGGGTAAAGTCGAATTCACCCCTCCACTTT.